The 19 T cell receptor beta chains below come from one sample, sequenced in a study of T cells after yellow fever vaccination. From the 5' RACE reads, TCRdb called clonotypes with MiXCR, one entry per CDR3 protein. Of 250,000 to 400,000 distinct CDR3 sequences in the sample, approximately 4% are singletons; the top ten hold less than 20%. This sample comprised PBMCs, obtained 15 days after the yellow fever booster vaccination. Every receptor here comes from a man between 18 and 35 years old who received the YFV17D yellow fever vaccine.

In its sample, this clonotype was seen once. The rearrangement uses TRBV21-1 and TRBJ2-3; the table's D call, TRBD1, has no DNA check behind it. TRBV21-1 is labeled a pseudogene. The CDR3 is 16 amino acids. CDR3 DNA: TGTGCCAGCAGCACGAGAGGGACCGGGGGCACAGATGCGCAGTATTTT. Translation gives CASSTRGTGGTDAQYF.

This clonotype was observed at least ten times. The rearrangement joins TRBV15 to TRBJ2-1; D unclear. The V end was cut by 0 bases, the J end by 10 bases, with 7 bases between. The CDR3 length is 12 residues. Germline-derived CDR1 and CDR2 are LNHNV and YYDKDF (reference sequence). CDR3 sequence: CATSRDVGEQFF. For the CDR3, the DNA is TGTGCCACCAGCAGAGATGTGGGAGAGCAGTTCTTC.

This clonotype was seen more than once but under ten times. The chain's CDR3 is CSAETGGHPEAFF. The DNA for the CDR3 is TGCAGTGCGGAAACAGGGGGCCACCCTGAAGCTTTCTTT. V and J are TRBV20-1 and TRBJ1-1; 9 bases are a match to TRBD1. The CDR3 has 13 residues. Trimming removed 6 bases from V and 6 bases from J; junction bases left unmatched: 8. In germline, CDR1 is DFQATT, CDR2 SNEGSKA (reference sequence).

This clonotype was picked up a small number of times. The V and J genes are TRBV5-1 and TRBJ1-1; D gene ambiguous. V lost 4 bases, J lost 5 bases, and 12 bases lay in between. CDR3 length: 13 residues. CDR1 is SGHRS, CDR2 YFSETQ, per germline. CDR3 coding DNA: TGCGCCAGCAGCCTTGTAGCTGAGACTGAAGCTTTCTTT. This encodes CASSLVAETEAFF.

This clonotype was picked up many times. The CDR3 DNA is TGCGCCAGCAGCCAAGATTGGGTGATAGGGTCTGGGGCCAACGTCCTGACTTTC. Its translation: CASSQDWVIGSGANVLTF. The chain recombines TRBV4-3 with TRBJ2-6; D unclear. Germline V lookup: CDR1 LGHNA, CDR2 YSLEER. Trimming cost V 0 bases and J 1 base, with 13 bases left between them. This CDR3 contains 18 residues.

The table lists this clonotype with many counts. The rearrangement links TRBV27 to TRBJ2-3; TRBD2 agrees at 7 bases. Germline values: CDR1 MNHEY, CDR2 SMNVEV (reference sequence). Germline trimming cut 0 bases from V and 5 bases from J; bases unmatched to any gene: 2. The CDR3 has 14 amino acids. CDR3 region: CASSLSGEGDTQYF. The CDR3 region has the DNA TGTGCCAGCAGTTTATCAGGGGAGGGAGATACGCAGTATTTT.

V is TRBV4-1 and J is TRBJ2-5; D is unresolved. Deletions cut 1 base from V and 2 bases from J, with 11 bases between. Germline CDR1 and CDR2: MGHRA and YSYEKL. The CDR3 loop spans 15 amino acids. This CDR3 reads CASSQVGDLQETQYF. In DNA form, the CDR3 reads TGCGCCAGCAGCCAAGTCGGAGACTTACAAGAGACCCAGTACTTC.

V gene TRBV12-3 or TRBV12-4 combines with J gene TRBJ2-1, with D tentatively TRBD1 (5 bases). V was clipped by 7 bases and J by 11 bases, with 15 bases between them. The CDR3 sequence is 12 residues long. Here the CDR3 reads CASNPRGTKQFF. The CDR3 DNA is TGTGCCAGCAACCCAAGGGGAACTAAGCAGTTCTTC.

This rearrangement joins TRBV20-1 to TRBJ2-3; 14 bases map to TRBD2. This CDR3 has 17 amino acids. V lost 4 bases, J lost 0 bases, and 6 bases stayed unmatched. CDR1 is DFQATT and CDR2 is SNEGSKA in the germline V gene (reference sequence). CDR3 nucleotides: TGCAGTGCTATCCGACGACTAGCGGGGGGGAGCACAGATACGCAGTATTTT. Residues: CSAIRRLAGGSTDTQYF.

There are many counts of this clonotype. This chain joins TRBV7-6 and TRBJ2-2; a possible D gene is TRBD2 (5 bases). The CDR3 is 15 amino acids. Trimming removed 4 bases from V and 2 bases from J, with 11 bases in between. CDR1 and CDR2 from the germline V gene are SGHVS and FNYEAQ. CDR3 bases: TGTGCCAGCAGCTCCGGACTGTTAAACACCGGGGAGCTGTTTTTT. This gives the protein CASSSGLLNTGELFF. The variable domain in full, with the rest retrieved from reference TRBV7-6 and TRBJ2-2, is GAGVSQSPRYKVTKRGQDVALRCDPISGHVSLYWYRQALGQGPEFLTYFNYEAQQDKSGLPNDRFSAERPEGSISTLTIQRTEQRDSAMYRCASSSGLLNTGELFFGEGSRLTVL.

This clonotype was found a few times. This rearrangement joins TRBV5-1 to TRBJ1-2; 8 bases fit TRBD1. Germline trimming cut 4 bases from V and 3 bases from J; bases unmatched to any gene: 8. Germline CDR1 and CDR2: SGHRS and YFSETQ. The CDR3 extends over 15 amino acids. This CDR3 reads CASSPDSTGDYGYTF. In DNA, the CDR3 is TGCGCCAGCAGCCCAGACTCGACAGGGGACTATGGCTACACCTTC. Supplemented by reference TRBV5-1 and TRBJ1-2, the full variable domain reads KAGVTQTPRYLIKTRGQQVTLSCSPISGHRSVSWYQQTPGQGLQFLFEYFSETQRNKGNFPGRFSGRQFSNSRSEMNVSTLELGDSALYLCASSPDSTGDYGYTFGSGTRLTVV.

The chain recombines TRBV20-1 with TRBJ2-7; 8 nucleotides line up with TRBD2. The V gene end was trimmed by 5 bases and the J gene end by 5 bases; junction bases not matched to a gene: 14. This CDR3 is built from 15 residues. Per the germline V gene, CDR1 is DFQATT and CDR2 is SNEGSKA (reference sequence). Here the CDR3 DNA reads TGCAGTGCTGTATACCGGGGGGGGCCTTCTGACGAGCAGTACTTC. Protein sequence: CSAVYRGGPSDEQYF.

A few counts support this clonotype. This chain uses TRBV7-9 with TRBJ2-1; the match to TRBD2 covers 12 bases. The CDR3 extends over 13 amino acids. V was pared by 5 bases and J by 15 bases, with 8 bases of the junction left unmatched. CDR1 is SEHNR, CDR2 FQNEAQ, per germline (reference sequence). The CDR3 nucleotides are TGTGCCAGCAGCCCGGGGACTAGCGGGCGTAGGTTCTTC. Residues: CASSPGTSGRRFF. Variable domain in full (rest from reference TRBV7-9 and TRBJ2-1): DTGVSQNPRHKITKRGQNVTFRCDPISEHNRLYWYRQTLGQGPEFLTYFQNEAQLEKSRLLSDRFSAERPKGSFSTLEIQRTEQGDSAMYLCASSPGTSGRRFFGPGTRLTVL.

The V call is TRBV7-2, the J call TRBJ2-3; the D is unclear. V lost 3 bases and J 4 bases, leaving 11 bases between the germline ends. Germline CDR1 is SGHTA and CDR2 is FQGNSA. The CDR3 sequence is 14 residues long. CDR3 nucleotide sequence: TGTGCCAGCAGCTTTCTAGGACCTGCAGATACGCAGTATTTT. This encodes CASSFLGPADTQYF.

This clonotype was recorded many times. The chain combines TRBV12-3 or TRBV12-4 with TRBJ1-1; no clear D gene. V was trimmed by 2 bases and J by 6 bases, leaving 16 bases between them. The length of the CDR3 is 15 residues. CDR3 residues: CASSLPGSGRAEAFF. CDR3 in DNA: TGTGCCAGCAGTTTACCAGGTTCCGGGAGAGCTGAAGCTTTCTTT.

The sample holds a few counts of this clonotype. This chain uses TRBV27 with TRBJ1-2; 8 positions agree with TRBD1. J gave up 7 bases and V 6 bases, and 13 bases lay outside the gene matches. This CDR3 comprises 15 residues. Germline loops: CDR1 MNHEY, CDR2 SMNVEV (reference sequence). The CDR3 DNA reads TGTGCCAGCAGCTCTAGACCGGGACAGGTTGCTGGCTACACCTTC. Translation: CASSSRPGQVAGYTF.

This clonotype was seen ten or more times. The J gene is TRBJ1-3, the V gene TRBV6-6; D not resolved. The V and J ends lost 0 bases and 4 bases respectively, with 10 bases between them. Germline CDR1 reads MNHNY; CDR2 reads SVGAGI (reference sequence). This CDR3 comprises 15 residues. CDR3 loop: CASSYSGSSGNTIYF. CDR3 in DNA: TGTGCCAGCAGTTACTCGGGCAGTTCGGGAAACACCATATATTTT.

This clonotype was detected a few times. CDR3 nucleotides: TGCAGTACGCGGAGAGCGGGACAAGAGACCCAGTACTTC. Translating it yields CSTRRAGQETQYF. The V gene is TRBV20-1, the J gene TRBJ2-5; 7 bases line up with TRBD2. The CDR3 extends over 13 amino acids. With V trimmed by 8 bases and J by 2 bases, 8 bases remained unmatched. Germline CDR1 DFQATT, CDR2 SNEGSKA (reference sequence).

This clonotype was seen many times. The CDR3 loop reads CSAREWDSDTQYF. In DNA form, the CDR3 reads TGCAGTGCTAGAGAATGGGATTCAGATACGCAGTATTTT. This chain links TRBV20-1 with TRBJ2-3; D uncertain. Per the germline V gene, CDR1 is DFQATT and CDR2 is SNEGSKA (reference sequence). CDR3 length: 13 amino acids. Between the trimmed V and J ends, which lost 0 bases and 4 bases, there was a span of 8 bases.